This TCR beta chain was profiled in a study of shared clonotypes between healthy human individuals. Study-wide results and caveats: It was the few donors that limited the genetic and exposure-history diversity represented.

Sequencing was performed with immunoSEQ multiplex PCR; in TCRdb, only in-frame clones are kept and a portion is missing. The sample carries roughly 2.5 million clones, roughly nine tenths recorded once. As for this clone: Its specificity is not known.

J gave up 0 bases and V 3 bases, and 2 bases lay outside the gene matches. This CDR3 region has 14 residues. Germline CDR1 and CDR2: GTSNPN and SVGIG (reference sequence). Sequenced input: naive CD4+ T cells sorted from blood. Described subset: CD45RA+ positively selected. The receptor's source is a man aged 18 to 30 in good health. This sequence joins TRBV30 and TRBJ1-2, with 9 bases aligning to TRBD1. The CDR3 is CAWRDRGANYGYTF. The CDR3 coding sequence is TGTGCCTGGAGGGACAGGGGAGCTAACTATGGCTACACCTTC.